This T cell receptor (beta chain) came from a study of yellow fever vaccine responses in identical twins. TCRdb itself ran the RT-PCR reads through MiXCR, one entry per CDR3 protein. The sample holds thousands of distinct CDR3 sequences, 90% seen once. Germline V gene sequence: CDR1 SQVTM, CDR2 ANQGSEA. This CDR3 has 12 amino acids. V dropped 1 base and J dropped 13 bases, with 14 bases sitting between them. Whole-study findings and limits: Reportedly, the response of twins' T cells to the vaccine seemed partly convergent, partly personalized.

A few counts support this clonotype. Its antigen is unidentified. This chain uses TRBV29-1 with TRBJ1-5, with D perhaps matching TRBD1 (5 bases). The TCR was taken from a woman aged 18-29 years who received the yellow fever vaccine. Here the sequenced sample was T cells from blood (PBMCs), unsorted or a sorted subset (not recorded which), taken before or after yellow fever vaccination (not recorded which). CDR3 sequence: CSVEVGDGPQHF. Here the CDR3 DNA reads TGCAGCGTTGAAGTAGGGGACGGACCTCAGCATTTT.